Listed below are T cell receptor beta chains from one sample, sequenced in a study of cytomegalovirus exposure and HLA in healthy donors. TCRdb's table, derived via immunoSEQ multiplex PCR, lists solely in-frame clones and lacks some. The data show around 180,000 clones, 85% seen once. Sequences were obtained from PBMCs. These TCRs come from a boy younger than 10 in good health and CMV-seronegative. CDR3s leave out the opening cysteine and the closing phenylalanine or tryptophan. Each record gives: CDR3 protein, V gene, clone size, J gene. Not every row has a clone size; where given, it reads once, few, many or a size class.

ASSSGLSYNEQF TRBV5-6 . TRBJ2-1
ASSSLNRDLSPLH TRBV7-8 . TRBJ1-6
ASSQGQGPYEQY TRBV19 few TRBJ2-7
ASLRDPQETQY TRBV10-3 . TRBJ2-5
ASSWDRVETQY TRBV5-8 . TRBJ2-5
ASSSGGTSLATNEKLF TRBV28 . TRBJ1-4
ASSRTGPGPGNTIY TRBV18 . TRBJ1-3
ASTFGGQGTEAF TRBV7-9 . TRBJ1-1
AWSVRGALNIQY TRBV30 . TRBJ2-4
ASSQEGGSGSYGYT TRBV4-2 . TRBJ1-2
ASSLYSVSYGYT TRBV5-6 . TRBJ1-2
ASSVGGISTDTQY TRBV9 . TRBJ2-3
ASSQDPSRDRVIYGYT TRBV4-1 . TRBJ1-2
ASTRTGIDGMNEQF TRBV19 . TRBJ2-1
ASSLDRMNTEAF TRBV18 . TRBJ1-1
ASSFHREGY TRBV6-1 once TRBJ2-7
ASSLGGQADTDTQY TRBV5-4 . TRBJ2-3
ASSATGAYEQY TRBV2 . .
ASSLTSGILRQETQY TRBV27 . TRBJ2-5
ASSEYRAYGYT TRBV10-1 . TRBJ1-2
ASSLAGVSEQY TRBV7-9 . TRBJ2-7
ASSLGGLQETQY TRBV7-9 once TRBJ2-5
ATSRGTDSGNTIY TRBV15 . TRBJ1-3
ASSLQGRGRMGEKLF TRBV28 . TRBJ1-4
ASSTSGSEAF TRBV28 . TRBJ1-1
ASSLGGVTGNTIY TRBV5-1 . TRBJ1-3
ASSLAGTGANEQF TRBV5-1 . TRBJ2-1
TSSAPGVAGSSEQF TRBV9 . TRBJ2-1
ASSLVMGQAF TRBV7-2 . TRBJ1-1
ATWYVGAYNEQF TRBV6-1 . TRBJ2-1
ASSLTGDNYGYT TRBV6-1 . TRBJ1-2
ASRLDGLSSYEQY TRBV4-1 once TRBJ2-7
ANGGRGYEQY TRBV7-2 . TRBJ2-7
ASREGQGRISTDTQY TRBV5-1 . TRBJ2-3
SGGTGDTGELF TRBV29-1 . TRBJ2-2
ASSGGQGRGNEKLF TRBV6-1 . TRBJ1-4
ASSLYSTGGVQPQH TRBV27 . TRBJ1-5
ASSPRDSSNGYT TRBV7-9 . TRBJ1-2
ASSLSFQGGVKKLF TRBV28 . TRBJ1-4
ASSPDSSNQPQH TRBV5-1 . TRBJ1-5
ASSPKNQGWETQY TRBV11-2 . TRBJ2-5
ATQGAWVTGELF TRBV6-1 . TRBJ2-2
ASSIPRTVNTEAF TRBV19 . TRBJ1-1
ASSLTGRDQPQH TRBV5-1 . TRBJ1-5
ASSYSSTRTSYEQY TRBV6-6 . TRBJ2-7
ASSALQGRLSGNTIY TRBV6-1 . TRBJ1-3
ASSDRGNQPQH TRBV19 . TRBJ1-5
ASSHLGEGANYGYT TRBV14 . TRBJ1-2
ASRPGQPKEKLF TRBV6-5 . TRBJ1-4
ASSSEQGAGQPQH TRBV19 . TRBJ1-5
ASSLVSSGGLSFNEQF TRBV5-1 once TRBJ2-1